This TCR beta chain emerged from a study of cytomegalovirus exposure and HLA in healthy donors. This PCR relied on a set of 60 Vbeta primers and 13 Jbeta primers. The data were produced by immunoSEQ multiplex PCR, yet TCRdb's version contains in-frame clones alone and is incomplete. The repertoire holds some 180,000 clones, with about 78% as singletons. The V gene's germline CDR1 is LNHNV and CDR2 YYDKDF (reference sequence). Trimming removed 0 bases from V and 7 bases from J; junction bases left unmatched: 6. The CDR3 runs 16 residues. The receptor was isolated from a woman in her 30s in good health and CMV-seronegative. Sequenced: PBMCs. V and J are TRBV15 and TRBJ2-1, with 10 nucleotides matching TRBD2. The DNA for the CDR3 is TGTGCCACCAGCAGAGACCCTAGCGGGAGTTGGAATGAGCAGTTCTTC. It translates to CATSRDPSGSWNEQFF.